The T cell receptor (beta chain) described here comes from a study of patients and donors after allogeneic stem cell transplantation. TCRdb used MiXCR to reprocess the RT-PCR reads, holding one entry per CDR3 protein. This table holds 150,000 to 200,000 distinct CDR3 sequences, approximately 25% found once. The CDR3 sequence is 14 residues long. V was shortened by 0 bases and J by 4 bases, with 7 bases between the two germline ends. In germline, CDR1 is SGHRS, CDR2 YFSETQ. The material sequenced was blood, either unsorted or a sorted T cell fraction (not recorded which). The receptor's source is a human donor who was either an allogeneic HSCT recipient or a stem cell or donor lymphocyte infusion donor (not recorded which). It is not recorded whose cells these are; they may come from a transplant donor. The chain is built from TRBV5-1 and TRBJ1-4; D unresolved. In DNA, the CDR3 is TGCGCCAGCAGCTTGGCAGACCTTAATGAAAAACTGTTTTTT. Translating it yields CASSLADLNEKLFF.